The TCR beta chain described here comes from a study of beta chain features in type 1 diabetes. TCRB transcripts that were expressed got sequenced, as all of the isolated RNA had been reverse transcribed. The data were produced by immunoSEQ multiplex PCR, yet TCRdb's version contains in-frame clones alone and is incomplete. The repertoire holds 95,000 to 150,000 clones, with roughly 17% as singletons. Study-wide results and caveats: HLA influence on TCRB rearrangement stayed unresolved here. Significant though moderate, a shortening of TCRB CDR3s appeared in all four CD4+ subsets of Type 1 diabetes patients. Lower insertion and higher deletion counts appeared at VDJ junctions in type 1 diabetes patients. The study found that naive, central memory and Treg TCRB repertoires appeared more similar in patients than in healthy donors. Cells with high TCR expression could be over-represented by cDNA sequencing.

This clone appeared a few times. The antigen is not known. The CDR3 sequence is 18 residues long. Germline assignment: CDR1 SGHTA and CDR2 FQGNSA. J was trimmed by 6 bases and V by 5 bases; bases with no gene match: 17. The chain employs TRBV7-2 and TRBJ2-5, with TRBD2 identical over 11 bases. The sample was central memory CD4+ T cells from blood. The sequence was collected from a man in his late teens or twenties with type 1 diabetes. The DNA for the CDR3 is TGTGCCAGCAGCCGTCTAGCGGGGGGAGGAGAGGTCGGGCAGACCCAGTACTTC. Encoded protein: CASSRLAGGGEVGQTQYF.